One sample yielded the 21 T cell receptor beta chains listed below, sequenced in a study of shared clonotypes between healthy human individuals. TCRdb's table, derived via immunoSEQ multiplex PCR, lists solely in-frame clones and lacks some. The sample lists over 750,000 clones; about 96% were seen once. Naive CD8 cells lacked CD45RO, underwent positive selection for CCR7 and left out terminally differentiated effector memory CD45RA+ cells. The sequencing input was naive CD8+ T cells sorted from blood. All receptors come from a man under 40 in good health.

The chain employs TRBV11-2 and TRBJ2-1; D is possibly TRBD1 (6 bases). CDR3 length equals 16 residues. Trimming took 4 bases from V and 0 from J, leaving 13 bases between them. Germline CDR1 and CDR2: SGHAT and FQNNGV. The CDR3 DNA sequence: TGTGCCAGCAGCTGGGGGCCTCAGGCCTCCTACAATGAGCAGTTCTTC. Protein sequence: CASSWGPQASYNEQFF.

The gene calls are TRBV21-1 and TRBJ2-7; the listed D gene, TRBD2, was not tested against the DNA. TRBV21-1 is a listed pseudogene. CDR3 size: 17 residues. The CDR3 DNA reads TGTGCCAGCAGCTCCCGGGGGGGCGCATCGATTCCGTACGAGCAGTACTTC. This codes for CASSSRGGASIPYEQYF.

V and J are TRBV25-1 and TRBJ2-5; 13 nucleotides line up with TRBD2. With 5 bases clipped from V and 5 bases from J, the junction kept 2 bases outside the gene matches. Germline V gene sequence: CDR1 MGHDK, CDR2 SYGVNS. There are 14 residues in the CDR3. The CDR3 protein is CASSKLAGGETQYF. CDR3 coding DNA: TGTGCCAGCAGTAAACTAGCGGGAGGGGAGACCCAGTACTTC. Looking up the rest from reference TRBV25-1 and TRBJ2-5 gives the full variable domain: EADIYQTPRYLVIGTGKKITLECSQTMGHDKMYWYQQDPGMELHLIHYSYGVNSTEKGDLSSESTVSRIRTEHFPLTLESARPSHTSQYLCASSKLAGGETQYFGPGTRLLVL.

The chain uses TRBV7-9 and TRBJ1-2, with a tentative D call TRBD1 (6 bases). The CDR3 is made up of 14 amino acids. From germline, CDR1 is SEHNR and CDR2 FQNEAQ (reference sequence). Trimming removed 4 bases from V and 6 bases from J, with 15 bases in between. In DNA form, the CDR3 reads TGTGCCAGCAGCTCCCCCCCGGGGGGCAATGGCTACACCTTC. Protein product: CASSSPPGGNGYTF.

This chain joins TRBV7-9 and TRBJ2-3; D tentatively fits TRBD1 or TRBD2 (5 bases each). The CDR3 has 17 amino acids. CDR1 is SEHNR and CDR2 is FQNEAQ in the germline V gene (reference sequence). V was trimmed by 5 bases and J by 4 bases, leaving 22 bases between them. The chain's CDR3 is CASSPRAGTYRADTQYF. The DNA of the CDR3 is TGTGCCAGCAGCCCCCGTGCTGGGACCTATCGTGCAGATACGCAGTATTTT. Complete variable domain (other parts from reference TRBV7-9 and TRBJ2-3): DTGVSQNPRHKITKRGQNVTFRCDPISEHNRLYWYRQTLGQGPEFLTYFQNEAQLEKSRLLSDRFSAERPKGSFSTLEIQRTEQGDSAMYLCASSPRAGTYRADTQYFGPGTRLTVL.

This chain connects TRBV11-3 to TRBJ2-5; weak D call: TRBD1 (5 bases). The CDR3 loop spans 13 amino acids. The V end lost 6 bases, the J end lost 3 bases, and 11 bases lay between the germline ends. Germline-derived CDR1 and CDR2 are SGHNT and YENEEA. CDR3 nucleotides: TGTGCCAGCAGGAAGCAGGGTGAAGAGACCCAGTACTTC. It translates to CASRKQGEETQYF.

This chain links TRBV4-1 with TRBJ2-7; 7 positions agree with TRBD2. Trimming took 8 bases from V and 2 from J; bases not matched to a gene: 3. The germline gives CDR1 MGHRA, CDR2 YSYEKL. The CDR3 contains 12 residues. CDR3 amino acids: CASGRDAYEQYF. The CDR3, as DNA: TGCGCCAGCGGGAGGGATGCCTACGAGCAGTACTTC.

The chain joins TRBV5-5 to TRBJ2-1, with D hard to call. The CDR3 runs 12 residues. V lost 4 bases, J lost 7 bases, and 9 bases lay in between. CDR1 is SGHKS and CDR2 is YYEKEE in the germline V gene (reference sequence). The CDR3 is CASSHEVNEQFF. The CDR3 DNA reads TGTGCCAGCAGCCACGAAGTAAATGAGCAGTTCTTC. Based on the CDR3 plus reference TRBV5-5 and TRBJ2-1, the full variable domain is DAGVTQSPTHLIKTRGQQVTLRCSPISGHKSVSWYQQVLGQGPQFIFQYYEKEERGRGNFPDRFSARQFPNYSSELNVNALLLGDSALYLCASSHEVNEQFFGPGTRLTVL.

V is TRBV7-9 and J is TRBJ1-3; TRBD1 is a possible D gene (6 bases). The ends were cut back, 1 base at V and 0 bases at J, with 7 bases in the middle. The CDR3 spans 15 residues. The germline V gene encodes CDR1 SEHNR and CDR2 FQNEAQ (reference sequence). The CDR3 sequence: CASSLGGPSGNTIYF. CDR3 DNA sequence: TGTGCCAGCAGCTTAGGGGGGCCCTCTGGAAACACCATATATTTT.

This sequence joins TRBV5-1 and TRBJ2-7, with D possibly being TRBD1 (5 bases). Germline-derived CDR1 and CDR2 are SGHRS and YFSETQ. V shed 4 bases and J shed 2 bases, with 16 bases lying between them. CDR3 size: 15 residues. The chain's CDR3 is CASSLRQILTYEQYF. The DNA for the CDR3 is TGCGCCAGCAGCCTCCGACAGATTCTTACCTACGAGCAGTACTTC.

V and J are TRBV11-3 and TRBJ1-1, with D possibly being TRBD1 (6 bases). V lost 5 bases, J lost 3 bases, and 16 bases lay in between. This CDR3 region has 15 residues. Germline V gene lookup returns CDR1 SGHNT and CDR2 YENEEA. CDR3 DNA sequence: TGTGCCAGCAGCAAAGGAGGGGGGCGCGACACTGAAGCTTTCTTT. This encodes CASSKGGGRDTEAFF.

This chain connects TRBV4-3 to TRBJ1-1, with D maybe TRBD1 (5 bases). The CDR3 is 13 amino acids. Deletions cut 4 bases from V and 5 bases from J, with 11 bases between. The germline V gene has CDR1 LGHNA and CDR2 YSLEER. The CDR3 here is CASSPQGGTEAFF. In DNA, the CDR3 is TGCGCCAGCAGCCCGCAGGGTGGGACTGAAGCTTTCTTT.

The V call is TRBV11-2, the J call TRBJ2-7; D gene uncertain. The germline gives CDR1 SGHAT, CDR2 FQNNGV. The V end was cut by 8 bases, the J end by 0 bases, with 8 bases between. The CDR3 is made up of 12 amino acids. In DNA form, the CDR3 reads TGTGCCAGCTCAGGATCCTCCTACGAGCAGTACTTC. It encodes CASSGSSYEQYF.

The rearrangement links TRBV2 to TRBJ1-2; the D is unclear. Germline assignment: CDR1 SNHLY and CDR2 FYNNEI. V was clipped by 8 bases and J by 0 bases, with 13 bases between them. This CDR3 has 14 residues. CDR3 nucleotide sequence: TGTGCCAGCCACGGGAGGGTAACTAACTATGGCTACACCTTC. Protein sequence: CASHGRVTNYGYTF.

This chain connects TRBV7-9 to TRBJ2-3; maybe TRBD2 (6 bases). Looked up from germline, CDR1 is SEHNR and CDR2 is FQNEAQ (reference sequence). The CDR3 is made up of 15 amino acids. V was cut by 2 bases and J by 2 bases, with 11 bases left in between. DNA of the CDR3: TGTGCCAGCAGCTTAACGACTAGTCCCACAGATACGCAGTATTTT. Protein: CASSLTTSPTDTQYF.

This chain uses TRBV9 with TRBJ2-1, with unresolved D. V was shortened by 7 bases and J by 1 base, with 15 bases between the two germline ends. Germline CDR1 reads SGDLS; CDR2 reads YYNGEE. There are 15 residues in the CDR3. CDR3 in amino acids: CASSGAIQSYNEQFF. In DNA form, the CDR3 reads TGTGCCAGCTCGGGTGCTATCCAATCCTACAATGAGCAGTTCTTC.

V is TRBV9 and J is TRBJ2-6; unclear D gene. The V end was cut by 3 bases, the J end by 4 bases, with 8 bases between. CDR3 size: 14 residues. Per the germline V gene, CDR1 is SGDLS and CDR2 is YYNGEE. CDR3 sequence: CASSGKTGANVLTF. The DNA for the CDR3 is TGTGCCAGCAGCGGGAAAACCGGGGCCAACGTCCTGACTTTC. Filled out from reference TRBV9 and TRBJ2-6, the complete variable domain reads DSGVTQTPKHLITATGQRVTLRCSPRSGDLSVYWYQQSLDQGLQFLIQYYNGEERAKGNILERFSAQQFPDLHSELNLSSLELGDSALYFCASSGKTGANVLTFGAGSRLTVL.

V is TRBV6-1 and J is TRBJ1-2; the match to TRBD1 covers 11 bases. The CDR3 spans 16 residues. Germline V gene lookup returns CDR1 MNHNS and CDR2 SASEGT. Trimming cost V 3 bases and J 9 bases; bases outside gene matches: 12. The CDR3 region has the DNA TGTGCCAGCAGTGACCCAAAGCGAGGGGACAGGGGGAGCTACACCTTC. The encoded protein is CASSDPKRGDRGSYTF.

V and J are TRBV11-2 and TRBJ2-7; 9 nucleotides agree with TRBD1. The CDR3 extends over 16 amino acids. The germline V gene encodes CDR1 SGHAT and CDR2 FQNNGV. Trimming took 5 bases from V and 2 from J; bases not matched to a gene: 10. CDR3 region: CASSGPGTGITYEQYF. CDR3 nucleotides: TGTGCCAGCAGCGGACCCGGGACAGGGATAACCTACGAGCAGTACTTC.

V is TRBV10-1 and J is TRBJ1-4, with a tentative D call TRBD1 (6 bases). The V gene lost 11 bases and the J gene lost 2 bases, with 30 bases spanning the gap. The CDR3 runs 19 residues. The V gene's germline CDR1 is WNHNN and CDR2 SYGVQD (reference sequence). CDR3 amino acids: CAYPARLFKGVCTNEKLFF. DNA of the CDR3: TGCGCCTACCCAGCCCGGTTGTTCAAGGGGGTCTGTACTAATGAAAAACTGTTTTTT.

In nucleotides, the CDR3 is TGTGCCAGCAGCCCCCTAGACGTGGAGACCCAGTACTTC. Translating gives CASSPLDVETQYF. The chain has TRBV14 and TRBJ2-5; D is undetermined. The CDR3 has 13 residues. Germline CDR1 and CDR2: SGHDN and FVKESK. The V end lost 4 bases, the J end lost 5 bases, and 11 bases lay between the germline ends.